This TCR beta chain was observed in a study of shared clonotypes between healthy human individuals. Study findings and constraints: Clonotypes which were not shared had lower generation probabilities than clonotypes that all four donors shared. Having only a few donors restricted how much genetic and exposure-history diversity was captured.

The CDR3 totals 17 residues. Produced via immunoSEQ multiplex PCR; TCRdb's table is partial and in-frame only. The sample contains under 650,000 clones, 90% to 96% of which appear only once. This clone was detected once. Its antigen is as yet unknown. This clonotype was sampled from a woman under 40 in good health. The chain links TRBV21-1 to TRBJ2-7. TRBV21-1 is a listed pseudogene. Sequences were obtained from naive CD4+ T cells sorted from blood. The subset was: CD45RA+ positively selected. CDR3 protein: CASSSPSPGRPSYEQYF. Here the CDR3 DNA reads TGTGCCAGCAGCAGTCCTAGTCCGGGACGGCCCTCCTACGAGCAGTACTTC.